This entry lists 25 T cell receptor beta chains sequenced from one sample in a study of blood T cell repertoires in COVID-19. This table comes from immunoSEQ multiplex PCR, and its TCRdb copy is limited to in-frame clones, with some not included. The sample lists 140,000 or so clones; around 80% were seen once. The sequenced sample was peripheral blood. The receptor source for this set is a man aged 50 to 60 with acute or convalescent COVID-19.

The chain combines TRBV27 with TRBJ2-1, with a tentative D call TRBD2 (5 bases). Germline V gives CDR1 MNHEY, CDR2 SMNVEV (reference sequence). The CDR3 is 16 amino acids. V dropped 6 bases and J dropped 4 bases, with 19 bases sitting between them. CDR3 loop: CASSTSRGVGYNEQFF. CDR3 coding DNA: TGTGCCAGCAGCACTTCCCGGGGTGTGGGGTACAATGAGCAGTTCTTC.

The chain combines TRBV5-6 with TRBJ1-5, with 7 bases that match TRBD1. There are 16 residues in the CDR3. J was trimmed by 4 bases and V by 6 bases; bases with no gene match: 13. CDR1 is SGHDT, CDR2 YYEEEE, per germline. The CDR3: CASNFGQAAPNQPQHF. The CDR3 nucleotides are TGTGCCAGCAACTTCGGACAGGCGGCTCCGAATCAGCCCCAGCATTTT. Supplemented by reference TRBV5-6 and TRBJ1-5, the full variable domain reads DAGVTQSPTHLIKTRGQQVTLRCSPKSGHDTVSWYQQALGQGPQFIFQYYEEEERQRGNFPDRFSGHQFPNYSSELNVNALLLGDSALYLCASNFGQAAPNQPQHFGDGTRLSIL.

V is TRBV9 and J is TRBJ2-7; the match to TRBD2 covers 14 bases. This CDR3 has 15 amino acids. Germline V lookup: CDR1 SGDLS, CDR2 YYNGEE. J lost 7 bases, V lost 2 bases, and 5 bases had no gene match. The CDR3: CASSVGTSGGLEQYF. DNA for the CDR3: TGTGCCAGCAGCGTCGGGACTAGCGGGGGCCTAGAGCAGTACTTC. The full variable domain, rest sourced from reference TRBV9 and TRBJ2-7, is DSGVTQTPKHLITATGQRVTLRCSPRSGDLSVYWYQQSLDQGLQFLIQYYNGEERAKGNILERFSAQQFPDLHSELNLSSLELGDSALYFCASSVGTSGGLEQYFGPGTRLTVT.

The chain uses TRBV5-5 and TRBJ2-2; a weak D match, TRBD1 (6 bases). Germline loops: CDR1 SGHKS, CDR2 YYEKEE (reference sequence). The CDR3 length is 16 residues. Deletions cut 4 bases from V and 0 bases from J, with 13 bases between. This chain's CDR3 is CASSVGQLANTGELFF. CDR3 sequence (DNA): TGTGCCAGCAGCGTTGGACAGCTCGCGAACACCGGGGAGCTGTTTTTT.

The rearrangement links TRBV9 to TRBJ2-2; 10 bases align to TRBD2. Germline loops: CDR1 SGDLS, CDR2 YYNGEE. The CDR3 consists of 19 residues. Losses at the gene ends were 3 bases for V and 4 bases for J; bases not matched to a gene: 15. In nucleotides, the CDR3 is TGTGCCAGCAGCGCCCTTATTAGGAGCGGGGGGGCGGCCACCGGGGAGCTGTTTTTT. Protein: CASSALIRSGGAATGELFF. The entire variable domain, with the rest obtained from reference TRBV9 and TRBJ2-2, is as follows: DSGVTQTPKHLITATGQRVTLRCSPRSGDLSVYWYQQSLDQGLQFLIQYYNGEERAKGNILERFSAQQFPDLHSELNLSSLELGDSALYFCASSALIRSGGAATGELFFGEGSRLTVL.

The chain employs TRBV9 and TRBJ2-5; D is undetermined. This CDR3 is built from 13 residues. V dropped 0 bases and J dropped 5 bases, with 8 bases sitting between them. Germline V gene lookup returns CDR1 SGDLS and CDR2 YYNGEE. The CDR3 reads CASSVGTRETQYF. In DNA form, the CDR3 reads TGTGCCAGCAGCGTAGGTACGCGGGAGACCCAGTACTTC.

The rearrangement joins TRBV5-6 to TRBJ1-3, with D possibly TRBD1 on 6 matching bases. Germline values: CDR1 SGHDT, CDR2 YYEEEE. The CDR3 spans 14 residues. Trimming took 4 bases from V and 4 from J, leaving 12 bases between them. The CDR3 sequence: CASSLGQPGNTIYF. The CDR3 DNA reads TGTGCCAGCAGCCTCGGACAGCCCGGAAACACCATATATTTT. Complete variable domain (other parts from reference TRBV5-6 and TRBJ1-3): DAGVTQSPTHLIKTRGQQVTLRCSPKSGHDTVSWYQQALGQGPQFIFQYYEEEERQRGNFPDRFSGHQFPNYSSELNVNALLLGDSALYLCASSLGQPGNTIYFGEGSWLTVV.

The chain has TRBV27 and TRBJ1-6; D remains unclear. The V and J ends lost 2 bases and 13 bases respectively, with 12 bases between them. The CDR3 runs to 13 residues. The germline CDR1 and CDR2 sequences are MNHEY and SMNVEV (reference sequence). The CDR3 is CASSLSGVGPLHF. CDR3 nucleotide sequence: TGTGCCAGCAGTTTAAGCGGAGTTGGGCCCCTCCACTTT.

This chain links TRBV29-1 with TRBJ2-1, with TRBD1 matching 7 bases. CDR1 and CDR2 from the germline V gene are SQVTM and ANQGSEA. CDR3 length equals 13 residues. V dropped 6 bases and J dropped 5; count of bases not matched to a gene: 7. CDR3 bases: TGCAGCGTCGCAGGGGGAGTGAACAATGAGCAGTTCTTC. Its protein is CSVAGGVNNEQFF.

The genes are TRBV30 and TRBJ1-2; the D is unclear. The CDR3 runs 12 residues. V was cut by 0 bases and J by 8 bases, with 10 bases left in between. Germline lookup yields CDR1 GTSNPN and CDR2 SVGIG (reference sequence). CDR3 region: CAWSVPLLGYTF. CDR3 sequence (DNA): TGTGCCTGGAGTGTCCCCCTATTAGGCTACACCTTC.

The V gene is TRBV5-1, the J gene TRBJ2-3, with 11 nucleotides matching TRBD2. This CDR3 spans 17 amino acids. CDR1 is SGHRS, CDR2 YFSETQ, per germline. J lost 7 bases, V lost 0 bases, and 10 bases had no gene match. The CDR3 sequence: CASSLVIAGGPRNTQYF. The CDR3 DNA is TGCGCCAGCAGCTTGGTAATAGCGGGGGGGCCGCGAAATACGCAGTATTTT.

The rearrangement links TRBV5-6 to TRBJ2-1; a weak D match, TRBD1 (6 bases). V was clipped by 2 bases and J by 2 bases, with 14 bases between them. CDR1 SGHDT and CDR2 YYEEEE come from the germline V gene. This CDR3 is built from 16 residues. The CDR3: CASSFSDRPTYNEQFF. CDR3 DNA: TGTGCCAGCAGCTTTTCCGACAGGCCGACCTACAATGAGCAGTTCTTC.

J is TRBJ1-4 and V is TRBV19; 8 nucleotides line up with TRBD1. V trimming: 6 bases; J trimming: 8 bases; junction bases outside the gene matches: 8. This CDR3 is 14 amino acids long. CDR1 is LNHDA and CDR2 is SQIVND in the germline V gene (reference sequence). The CDR3 spells CASRRDRLSEKLFF. DNA for the CDR3: TGTGCCAGTAGACGGGACAGGCTTAGCGAAAAACTGTTTTTT.

This clone was counted a single time. The chain uses TRBV19 and TRBJ2-7; D perhaps matches TRBD2 (7 bases). Trimming took 0 bases from V and 11 from J, leaving 11 bases between them. This CDR3 is 12 amino acids long. Germline CDR1 LNHDA, CDR2 SQIVND (reference sequence). CDR3 DNA: TGTGCCAGTAGTATAGAGGGGGGGCGCAAGTACTTC. Translated: CASSIEGGRKYF.

The chain recombines TRBV19 with TRBJ2-2; 7 nucleotides align to TRBD1. CDR1 is LNHDA, CDR2 SQIVND, per germline (reference sequence). This CDR3 is built from 15 residues. Unmatched junction bases numbered 3, after V lost 5 bases and J lost 0 bases. CDR3 sequence: CASSLGTANTGELFF. As DNA, the CDR3 is TGTGCCAGTAGTCTCGGGACAGCGAACACCGGGGAGCTGTTTTTT.

The chain has TRBV7-9 and TRBJ2-2; D remains unclear. This CDR3 has 12 residues. Germline V lookup: CDR1 SEHNR, CDR2 FQNEAQ (reference sequence). Trimming took off 5 bases at V and 5 bases at J, with 6 bases between the two ends. CDR3 region: CASSQRTGELFF. The DNA of the CDR3 is TGTGCCAGCAGCCAGAGGACCGGGGAGCTGTTTTTT.

The chain has TRBV5-1 and TRBJ1-1; D ambiguous. This CDR3 contains 16 residues. V was clipped by 2 bases and J by 3 bases, with 17 bases between them. The germline gives CDR1 SGHRS, CDR2 YFSETQ. The CDR3 DNA is TGCGCCAGCAGCTTAATGTTGACGGGGTTTGACACTGAAGCTTTCTTT. The encoded protein is CASSLMLTGFDTEAFF.

This chain connects TRBV5-5 to TRBJ2-7, with 7 positions matching TRBD2. The ends lost 3 bases at V and 2 bases at J; junction bases unmatched: 5. The germline V gene encodes CDR1 SGHKS and CDR2 YYEKEE (reference sequence). This CDR3 comprises 14 residues. CDR3 in DNA: TGTGCCAGCAGCTCCCGGGGAGGGGCCTACGAGCAGTACGTC. It translates to CASSSRGGAYEQYV.

This clone appeared once. Other DNA sequences in this sample translate to the same CDR3. This chain connects TRBV5-1 to TRBJ2-2; 8 bases map to TRBD1. Germline assignment: CDR1 SGHRS and CDR2 YFSETQ. V trimming: 4 bases; J trimming: 1 base; junction bases outside the gene matches: 3. There are 15 residues in the CDR3. Here the CDR3 reads CASSPGTGNTGELFF. The CDR3 nucleotides read TGCGCCAGCAGCCCAGGGACAGGGAACACCGGGGAGCTGTTTTTT. The whole variable domain, remainder taken from reference TRBV5-1 and TRBJ2-2, is KAGVTQTPRYLIKTRGQQVTLSCSPISGHRSVSWYQQTPGQGLQFLFEYFSETQRNKGNFPGRFSGRQFSNSRSEMNVSTLELGDSALYLCASSPGTGNTGELFFGEGSRLTVL.

The chain couples TRBV15 to TRBJ2-2; maybe TRBD2 (7 bases). The CDR3 spans 16 residues. Germline V CDR1 and CDR2: LNHNV, YYDKDF (reference sequence). Trimming cost V 0 bases and J 4 bases, with 12 bases left between them. The CDR3 loop reads CATSRDSGGLTGELFF. CDR3 DNA: TGTGCCACCAGCAGAGACTCCGGGGGGCTCACCGGGGAGCTGTTTTTT.

The rearrangement links TRBV6-1 to TRBJ2-4, with D possibly TRBD2 on 6 matching bases. The CDR3 loop spans 14 amino acids. Germline V CDR1 and CDR2: MNHNS, SASEGT. V lost 1 base and J lost 5, with 9 bases in between. This CDR3 reads CASSEGRRENIQYF. The CDR3 DNA is TGTGCCAGCAGTGAAGGGAGGAGGGAAAACATTCAGTACTTC.

This clone was picked up one time. This rearrangement joins TRBV7-8 to TRBJ1-1; D remains unclear. The germline CDR1 and CDR2 sequences are SGHVS and FQNEAQ. The CDR3 loop spans 15 amino acids. V dropped 5 bases and J dropped 0 bases, with 13 bases sitting between them. CDR3 DNA: TGTGCCAGCAGCCCACGCCGTCACATGAACACTGAAGCTTTCTTT. Translation gives CASSPRRHMNTEAFF. Supplemented by reference TRBV7-8 and TRBJ1-1, the full variable domain reads GAGVSQSPRYKVAKRGQDVALRCDPISGHVSLFWYQQALGQGPEFLTYFQNEAQLDKSGLPSDRFFAERPEGSVSTLKIQRTQQEDSAVYLCASSPRRHMNTEAFFGQGTRLTVV.

This clone was seen only once. The chain combines TRBV7-2 with TRBJ2-2; possibly TRBD1 for D (5 bases). Deletions cut 1 base from V and 6 bases from J, with 18 bases between. Germline V CDR1 and CDR2: SGHTA, FQGNSA. The CDR3 runs to 17 residues. The chain's CDR3 is CASSLGMKIQGAGELFF. DNA for the CDR3: TGTGCCAGCAGCTTAGGGATGAAGATCCAAGGGGCCGGGGAGCTGTTTTTT.

The rearrangement uses TRBV9 and TRBJ1-4; a weak D match, TRBD1 (5 bases). Trimming took 2 bases from V and 2 from J, leaving 7 bases between them. Looked up from germline, CDR1 is SGDLS and CDR2 is YYNGEE. The CDR3 consists of 14 residues. CDR3 coding DNA: TGTGCCAGCAGCGTGGCAGGGACTAATGAAAAACTGTTTTTT. Protein product: CASSVAGTNEKLFF. The full variable domain, its missing parts supplied by reference TRBV9 and TRBJ1-4, is DSGVTQTPKHLITATGQRVTLRCSPRSGDLSVYWYQQSLDQGLQFLIQYYNGEERAKGNILERFSAQQFPDLHSELNLSSLELGDSALYFCASSVAGTNEKLFFGSGTQLSVL.

The chain joins TRBV6-5 to TRBJ2-3; 9 bases are shared with TRBD1. The V gene's germline CDR1 is MNHEY and CDR2 SVGAGI. Trimming removed 2 bases from V and 3 bases from J; junction bases left unmatched: 6. The CDR3 runs 16 residues. CDR3 coding DNA: TGTGCCAGCAGTTACGTCGGACAGGGGAAGACAGATACGCAGTATTTT. Residues: CASSYVGQGKTDTQYF.